Each of the 10 T cell receptor beta chains below was sequenced from the same sample in a study of blood T cell repertoires in COVID-19. Sequencing used immunoSEQ multiplex PCR; TCRdb keeps in-frame clones, though not all of them. The data show roughly 150,000 clones, with over 80% seen just once and approximately 11% held by the top ten. Sequencing input: peripheral blood. The receptor set was obtained from a woman older than 75 with acute or convalescent COVID-19.

The chain couples TRBV7-3 to TRBJ2-7; 9 nucleotides match TRBD1. CDR1 and CDR2 from the germline V gene are SGHTA and FQGTGA. The V segment lost 2 bases and the J segment 4 bases; nucleotides outside the gene matches: 12. The length of the CDR3 is 17 residues. CDR3 region: CASSLLPPGQGRYEQYF. The DNA for the CDR3 is TGTGCCAGCAGCTTATTACCCCCGGGACAGGGTCGGTACGAGCAGTACTTC.

V gene TRBV5-4 combines with J gene TRBJ2-7; 8 bases align to TRBD2. J was trimmed by 6 bases and V by 10 bases; bases with no gene match: 18. The germline gives CDR1 SGHNT, CDR2 YYREEE (reference sequence). The CDR3 has 15 residues. The chain's CDR3 is CAYTGGVSLGVEQYF. The CDR3 DNA follows: TGTGCCTACACGGGAGGGGTATCTCTAGGGGTCGAGCAGTACTTC.

This chain links TRBV5-1 with TRBJ1-2; 7 bases agree with TRBD1. Germline V gene sequence: CDR1 SGHRS, CDR2 YFSETQ. The J segment lost 4 bases and the V segment lost 3 bases, leaving 6 bases of the junction unmatched. CDR3 size: 14 residues. This CDR3 reads CASSSDRVGYGYTF. CDR3 nucleotides: TGCGCCAGCAGCTCTGACAGGGTGGGCTATGGCTACACCTTC.

This rearrangement joins TRBV3-1 (or the pseudogene TRBV3-2) to TRBJ1-2; 10 bases are shared with TRBD1. The CDR3 loop spans 14 amino acids. V shed 1 base and J 5 bases; nucleotides not matched to a gene: 1. CDR1 and CDR2 from the germline V gene are LGHDT and YNNKEL (reference sequence). CDR3: CASSQGTGGYGYTF. DNA for the CDR3: TGTGCCAGCAGCCAAGGGACAGGGGGATATGGCTACACCTTC.

This chain uses TRBV6-1 with TRBJ2-3; TRBD2 matches 9 bases. The J segment lost 6 bases and the V segment lost 0 bases, leaving 7 bases of the junction unmatched. Germline V lookup: CDR1 MNHNS, CDR2 SASEGT. The CDR3 extends over 16 amino acids. The CDR3, as DNA: TGTGCCAGCAGTGAAGCGGCGGCTAGCGGGGCTGATACGCAGTATTTT. Translation gives CASSEAAASGADTQYF.

This clone was found a few times. For the CDR3, the DNA is TGTGCCAGCAGCACCCTTCCGGGCAGGGGTGGAGATACGCAGTATTTT. This translates into CASSTLPGRGGDTQYF. The rearrangement uses TRBV7-8 and TRBJ2-3, with a tentative D call TRBD1 (6 bases). The CDR3 runs 16 residues. V was shortened by 5 bases and J by 5 bases, with 20 bases between the two germline ends. Germline V gene lookup returns CDR1 SGHVS and CDR2 FQNEAQ.

The chain is built from TRBV25-1 and TRBJ1-1, with a possible D match to TRBD1 (6 bases). The CDR3 runs 11 residues. The V and J ends lost 6 bases and 6 bases respectively, with 8 bases between them. CDR1 is MGHDK, CDR2 SYGVNS, per germline. The CDR3, as DNA: TGTGCCAGCAGCGGACAGTCTGAAGCTTTCTTT. It codes for CASSGQSEAFF.

This clone was found a few times. This chain connects TRBV18 to TRBJ1-4; no clear D. The length of the CDR3 is 16 residues. V lost 6 bases and J lost 10, with 24 bases in between. The germline CDR1 and CDR2 sequences are KGHSH and LQKENI. The CDR3 DNA sequence: TGTGCCAGCTCCCATTCTTCTAGATCCCTCGAGGGAAAACTGTTTTTT. Amino acids: CASSHSSRSLEGKLFF.

The V and J genes are TRBV5-4 and TRBJ2-7; 8 bases agree with TRBD2. CDR3 length equals 14 residues. CDR1 SGHNT and CDR2 YYREEE come from the germline V gene (reference sequence). The trim removed 4 bases at V and 5 bases at J, leaving 8 bases unmatched. CDR3 protein: CASSLGGARNEQYF. The CDR3 DNA reads as TGTGCCAGCAGCCTCGGGGGGGCCCGGAACGAGCAGTACTTC. Combining the CDR3 with reference TRBV5-4 and TRBJ2-7 gives the whole variable domain ETGVTQSPTHLIKTRGQQVTLRCSSQSGHNTVSWYQQALGQGPQFIFQYYREEENGRGNFPPRFSGLQFPNYSSELNVNALELDDSALYLCASSLGGARNEQYFGPGTRLTVT.

This chain joins TRBV7-6 and TRBJ1-1; no clear D gene. V was pared by 3 bases and J by 2 bases, with 4 bases between. The germline gives CDR1 SGHVS, CDR2 FNYEAQ. The CDR3 runs 12 residues. CDR3 protein: CASSFINTEAFF. The DNA of the CDR3 is TGTGCCAGCAGCTTTATAAACACTGAAGCTTTCTTT.